This is a list of T cell receptor beta chains from one sample in a study of blood T cell repertoires in COVID-19. Clones were read by immunoSEQ multiplex PCR, and TCRdb kept only the in-frame ones, dropping some. The profile shows 150,000 to 200,000 clones, around 83% of them singletons. Sequenced sample: peripheral blood. These receptor sequences come from a woman aged 80 or over in a cohort sampled during active or convalescent COVID-19. Each CDR3 is given with its conserved first and last residue.

V	J	CDR3
TRBV10-3	TRBJ2-7	CASDSGGDYEQYF
TRBV5-4	TRBJ1-2	CASSQQGNYGYTF
TRBV7-9	TRBJ2-2	CASSAQAPGTVDTGELFF
TRBV28	TRBJ1-1	CASRGQGARTEAFF
TRBV6-5	TRBJ1-1	CASSFQDRSNTEAFF
TRBV7-8	TRBJ1-6	CASSLARGQSSYNSPLHF
TRBV5-1	TRBJ2-5	CASSLGGTGQETQYF
TRBV11-2	TRBJ2-1	CASSSGLDNEQFF
TRBV9	TRBJ2-1	CASSVQGGRQFF
TRBV4-2	TRBJ2-1	CASSQVMHGENEQFF
TRBV18	TRBJ1-2	CASSPAGQGIGYGYTF